A selection of T cell receptor beta chains follows, all from one sample in a study of blood T cell repertoires in COVID-19. The table came from immunoSEQ multiplex PCR; TCRdb's copy has only in-frame clones and leaves some out. Of about 250,000 clones in the sample, about 82% are singletons; the top ten hold approximately 6.2%. The sample comprised peripheral blood. The origin of the receptors is an elderly woman with COVID-19, enrolled during active disease. Both conserved end residues are part of each CDR3. Fields, in order: V gene, clone size, CDR3 length, D gene, J gene, CDR3 DNA, CDR3 protein. D genes are given only for firm matches. Clone sizes are given selectively: once, few, many, or a class where the clone is expanded.

v_call: TRBV6-5; clone_size: NA; cdr3_length: 14; d_call: NA; j_call: TRBJ1-1; cdr3_nt: TGTGCCAGCCTAGCGGACAGAGGGAACACTGAAGCTTTCTTT; cdr3_aa: CASLADRGNTEAFF
v_call: TRBV6-5; clone_size: NA; cdr3_length: 14; d_call: NA; j_call: TRBJ1-2; cdr3_nt: TGTGCCACCCTCTCCTCGATCGGGTACTATGGCTACACCTTC; cdr3_aa: CATLSSIGYYGYTF
v_call: TRBV2; clone_size: NA; cdr3_length: 13; d_call: NA; j_call: TRBJ1-1; cdr3_nt: TGTGCCAGCAGATTACAGGGTTATACTGAAGCTTTCTTT; cdr3_aa: CASRLQGYTEAFF
v_call: TRBV6-1; clone_size: NA; cdr3_length: 15; d_call: TRBD1; j_call: TRBJ1-6; cdr3_nt: TGTGCCAGCAGTGAACCGGGACAGTATAATTCACCCCTCCACTTT; cdr3_aa: CASSEPGQYNSPLHF
v_call: TRBV4-1; clone_size: NA; cdr3_length: 17; d_call: TRBD2; j_call: TRBJ2-2; cdr3_nt: TGCGCCAGCAGCCAAGAACTAGCGGGGGGTAACACCGGGGAGCTGTTTTTT; cdr3_aa: CASSQELAGGNTGELFF
v_call: TRBV3-1/TRBV3-2; clone_size: NA; cdr3_length: 14; d_call: NA; j_call: TRBJ2-2; cdr3_nt: TGTGCCAGCAGACGGGAGTTGAACACCGGGGAGCTGTTTTTT; cdr3_aa: CASRRELNTGELFF
v_call: TRBV5-1; clone_size: NA; cdr3_length: 15; d_call: TRBD1; j_call: TRBJ2-3; cdr3_nt: TGCGCCAGCAGCTTGAACAGGGGGCTAACAGATACGCAGTATTTT; cdr3_aa: CASSLNRGLTDTQYF
v_call: TRBV3-1/TRBV3-2; clone_size: NA; cdr3_length: 12; d_call: NA; j_call: TRBJ2-7; cdr3_nt: TGTGCCAGCAGCCAAGGTGGGCTCGAGCAGTACTTC; cdr3_aa: CASSQGGLEQYF
v_call: TRBV28; clone_size: NA; cdr3_length: 15; d_call: NA; j_call: TRBJ2-1; cdr3_nt: TGTGCCAGCAGTTTCTCCGGGGGGCCCTTTTATGAGCAGTTCTTC; cdr3_aa: CASSFSGGPFYEQFF
v_call: TRBV19; clone_size: NA; cdr3_length: 15; d_call: NA; j_call: TRBJ1-5; cdr3_nt: TGTGCCAGTAGTTCTCAGGGTCTCGGCAATCAGCCCCAGCATTTT; cdr3_aa: CASSSQGLGNQPQHF
v_call: TRBV3-1/TRBV3-2; clone_size: NA; cdr3_length: 16; d_call: TRBD2; j_call: TRBJ2-3; cdr3_nt: TGTGCCAGCAGCCAGGGGTGGACTAGCGGCACAGATACGCAGTATTTT; cdr3_aa: CASSQGWTSGTDTQYF
v_call: TRBV6-5; clone_size: NA; cdr3_length: 14; d_call: TRBD1; j_call: TRBJ1-1; cdr3_nt: TGTGCCAGCATCCAACAGGGGGGGAACACTGAAGCTTTCTTT; cdr3_aa: CASIQQGGNTEAFF
v_call: TRBV10-3; clone_size: NA; cdr3_length: 13; d_call: NA; j_call: TRBJ1-1; cdr3_nt: TGTGCCATCAGAGAAACAGATAACACTGAAGCTTTCTTT; cdr3_aa: CAIRETDNTEAFF
v_call: TRBV19; clone_size: once; cdr3_length: 13; d_call: NA; j_call: TRBJ2-2; cdr3_nt: TGTGCCACCCGACTGCGGGACACCGGGGAGCTGTTTTTT; cdr3_aa: CATRLRDTGELFF
v_call: TRBV3-1/TRBV3-2; clone_size: NA; cdr3_length: 19; d_call: NA; j_call: TRBJ2-1; cdr3_nt: TGTGCCAGCAGCCAAGAGAGGGTCATAACGGGGTCATCCTACAATGAGCAGTTCTTC; cdr3_aa: CASSQERVITGSSYNEQFF
v_call: TRBV19; clone_size: NA; cdr3_length: 14; d_call: TRBD2; j_call: TRBJ2-2; cdr3_nt: TGTGCCACCGGGGGACTAGCGGTAACCGGGGAGCTGTTTTTT; cdr3_aa: CATGGLAVTGELFF
v_call: TRBV18; clone_size: NA; cdr3_length: 15; d_call: NA; j_call: TRBJ1-4; cdr3_nt: TGTGCCAGCTCACCTTCGATACTAACTAATGAAAAACTGTTTTTT; cdr3_aa: CASSPSILTNEKLFF
v_call: TRBV19; clone_size: NA; cdr3_length: 14; d_call: TRBD1; j_call: TRBJ1-1; cdr3_nt: TGTGCCAGTAGCAATACAGGGGTGGGCACTGAAGCTTTCTTT; cdr3_aa: CASSNTGVGTEAFF
v_call: TRBV27; clone_size: once; cdr3_length: 16; d_call: TRBD2; j_call: TRBJ2-3; cdr3_nt: TGTGCCAGCAGTTTCCGCGGGGGGTCCTACACAGATACGCAGTATTTT; cdr3_aa: CASSFRGGSYTDTQYF
v_call: TRBV6-1; clone_size: NA; cdr3_length: 16; d_call: TRBD1; j_call: TRBJ1-2; cdr3_nt: TGTGCCAGCAGTGAAGAGACAGGGGCTTCTAACTATGGCTACACCTTC; cdr3_aa: CASSEETGASNYGYTF
v_call: TRBV7-9; clone_size: few; cdr3_length: 14; d_call: NA; j_call: TRBJ1-5; cdr3_nt: TGTGCCAGCAGCGCCGACAATTTCAATCAGCCCCAGCATTTT; cdr3_aa: CASSADNFNQPQHF
v_call: TRBV28; clone_size: NA; cdr3_length: 14; d_call: NA; j_call: TRBJ2-3; cdr3_nt: TGTGCCAGCAGTTTTTTAGCGGGCACAGATACGCAGTATTTT; cdr3_aa: CASSFLAGTDTQYF
v_call: TRBV27; clone_size: NA; cdr3_length: 16; d_call: TRBD1; j_call: TRBJ2-3; cdr3_nt: TGTGCCAGCAGTTTATTAGGACAGGGGAGCGATACGGCGCAGTATTTT; cdr3_aa: CASSLLGQGSDTAQYF
v_call: TRBV14; clone_size: NA; cdr3_length: 15; d_call: NA; j_call: TRBJ2-1; cdr3_nt: TGTGCCAGCAGCCCGGGAGCGAGCTCCTACAATGAGCAGTTCTTC; cdr3_aa: CASSPGASSYNEQFF
v_call: TRBV19; clone_size: NA; cdr3_length: 15; d_call: NA; j_call: TRBJ2-3; cdr3_nt: TGTGCCAGTAGTATTGAGTTGCAGGGTTTTGAAACGCAGTATTTT; cdr3_aa: CASSIELQGFETQYF
v_call: TRBV6-6; clone_size: NA; cdr3_length: 19; d_call: TRBD2; j_call: TRBJ2-7; cdr3_nt: TGTGCCAGCAGCTACTCAGGGATCAGCCTAGCGGGGGCCCACTACGAGCAGTACTTC; cdr3_aa: CASSYSGISLAGAHYEQYF
v_call: TRBV18; clone_size: NA; cdr3_length: 13; d_call: TRBD2; j_call: TRBJ2-7; cdr3_nt: TGTGCCAGCTCGGCTAGCGGGGATCGGGAGCAGTACTTC; cdr3_aa: CASSASGDREQYF
v_call: TRBV11-2; clone_size: NA; cdr3_length: 14; d_call: NA; j_call: TRBJ1-3; cdr3_nt: TGTGCCAGCAGCCCACAGGGCTCTGGAAACACCATATATTTT; cdr3_aa: CASSPQGSGNTIYF
v_call: TRBV4-3; clone_size: NA; cdr3_length: 15; d_call: NA; j_call: TRBJ1-4; cdr3_nt: TGCGCCAGCAGCCAAGCCGGCAGGGTCAATGAAAAACTGTTTTTT; cdr3_aa: CASSQAGRVNEKLFF
v_call: TRBV9; clone_size: NA; cdr3_length: 15; d_call: TRBD2; j_call: TRBJ2-3; cdr3_nt: TGTGCCAGCAGCTTCCGAGCGGGGGCGTCAGATACGCAGTATTTT; cdr3_aa: CASSFRAGASDTQYF
v_call: TRBV5-4; clone_size: few; cdr3_length: 14; d_call: NA; j_call: TRBJ1-2; cdr3_nt: TGTGCCAGCAGCCGAGACAGGTCTGCTTATGGCTACACCTTC; cdr3_aa: CASSRDRSAYGYTF
v_call: TRBV7-2; clone_size: NA; cdr3_length: 16; d_call: TRBD1; j_call: TRBJ1-3; cdr3_nt: TGTGCCAGCAGCTTAGCACTGACAGGGGTAGGAAACACCATATATTTT; cdr3_aa: CASSLALTGVGNTIYF
v_call: TRBV6-6; clone_size: NA; cdr3_length: 14; d_call: NA; j_call: TRBJ2-7; cdr3_nt: TGTGCCAGCAGTTCTCCTTGGACGGGATACGAGCAGTACTTC; cdr3_aa: CASSSPWTGYEQYF
v_call: TRBV7-2; clone_size: NA; cdr3_length: 12; d_call: NA; j_call: TRBJ1-5; cdr3_nt: TGTGCCAGCAGCTCAGGGAATCAGCCCCAGCATTTT; cdr3_aa: CASSSGNQPQHF
v_call: TRBV30; clone_size: NA; cdr3_length: 12; d_call: TRBD1; j_call: TRBJ1-1; cdr3_nt: TGTGCCTGGTCCGACAGGGGCACTGAAGCTTTCTTT; cdr3_aa: CAWSDRGTEAFF
v_call: TRBV7-8; clone_size: NA; cdr3_length: 16; d_call: NA; j_call: TRBJ1-6; cdr3_nt: TGTGCCAGCAGCTTGGGGGGGTTTCAGGGAAATTCACCCCTCCACTTT; cdr3_aa: CASSLGGFQGNSPLHF
v_call: TRBV3-1/TRBV3-2; clone_size: NA; cdr3_length: 14; d_call: NA; j_call: TRBJ2-6; cdr3_nt: TGTGCCAGCAGCTACAGTTCTGGGGCCAACGTCCTGACTTTC; cdr3_aa: CASSYSSGANVLTF
v_call: TRBV7-2; clone_size: NA; cdr3_length: 15; d_call: NA; j_call: TRBJ2-2; cdr3_nt: TGTGCCAGCAGCTTAGCGGGGGGGCGCACCGGGGAGCTGTTTTTT; cdr3_aa: CASSLAGGRTGELFF
v_call: TRBV6-2/TRBV6-3; clone_size: NA; cdr3_length: 13; d_call: NA; j_call: TRBJ1-1; cdr3_nt: TGTGCCAGCAGTCCCCAGGTATACACTGAAGCTTTCTTT; cdr3_aa: CASSPQVYTEAFF
v_call: TRBV6-1; clone_size: NA; cdr3_length: 15; d_call: NA; j_call: TRBJ2-1; cdr3_nt: TGTGCCAGCAGTGAAATAACAGGGAGTGGCAATGAGCAGTTCTTC; cdr3_aa: CASSEITGSGNEQFF
v_call: TRBV11-2; clone_size: NA; cdr3_length: 16; d_call: TRBD2; j_call: TRBJ2-1; cdr3_nt: TGTGCCAGCAGCCCCCTCAGACTAGCGGGGGCCCAGGAGCAGTTCTTC; cdr3_aa: CASSPLRLAGAQEQFF
v_call: TRBV3-1/TRBV3-2; clone_size: NA; cdr3_length: 16; d_call: NA; j_call: TRBJ1-2; cdr3_nt: TGTGCCAGCAGCCAAGGATTCGGTCGAGCTAACTATGGCTACACCTTC; cdr3_aa: CASSQGFGRANYGYTF
v_call: TRBV5-1; clone_size: NA; cdr3_length: 17; d_call: TRBD1; j_call: TRBJ2-5; cdr3_nt: TGCGCCAGCAGCTTATTACCGGGACAGGGGGATCAAGAGACCCAGTACTTC; cdr3_aa: CASSLLPGQGDQETQYF
v_call: TRBV5-3; clone_size: NA; cdr3_length: 16; d_call: NA; j_call: TRBJ2-3; cdr3_nt: TGTGCCAGAAGCGTAGATTGTGGGCCGGGCACAGATACGCAGTATTTT; cdr3_aa: CARSVDCGPGTDTQYF
v_call: TRBV9; clone_size: NA; cdr3_length: 12; d_call: NA; j_call: TRBJ2-3; cdr3_nt: TGTGCCAGCAGCGCAAACGGGGATACGCAGTATTTT; cdr3_aa: CASSANGDTQYF
v_call: TRBV30; clone_size: NA; cdr3_length: 14; d_call: TRBD2; j_call: TRBJ2-7; cdr3_nt: TGTGCCGTGAGCGGGGCGGGGGGGCAGTACGAGCAGTACTTC; cdr3_aa: CAVSGAGGQYEQYF
v_call: TRBV3-1/TRBV3-2; clone_size: NA; cdr3_length: 15; d_call: NA; j_call: TRBJ1-4; cdr3_nt: TGTGCCAGCAGCCAAGCGGACAGCGATATGAAAAAACTGTTTTTT; cdr3_aa: CASSQADSDMKKLFF
v_call: TRBV5-1; clone_size: NA; cdr3_length: 14; d_call: TRBD1; j_call: TRBJ1-5; cdr3_nt: TGCGCCAGCAGCCCGACAGGGGGCAATCAGCCCCAGCATTTT; cdr3_aa: CASSPTGGNQPQHF
v_call: TRBV9; clone_size: few; cdr3_length: 15; d_call: TRBD1; j_call: TRBJ1-3; cdr3_nt: TGTGCCAGCAGCGTGGGACAGGGGGCTGGAAACACCATATATTTT; cdr3_aa: CASSVGQGAGNTIYF
v_call: TRBV5-1; clone_size: once; cdr3_length: 15; d_call: NA; j_call: TRBJ2-1; cdr3_nt: TGCGCCAGCAGCTTAGGGGTCGCGGACTACAATGAGCAGTTCTTC; cdr3_aa: CASSLGVADYNEQFF
v_call: TRBV18; clone_size: few; cdr3_length: 14; d_call: NA; j_call: TRBJ1-5; cdr3_nt: TGTGCCAGCTCCCCATCGAGTAATAATCAGCCCCAGCATTTT; cdr3_aa: CASSPSSNNQPQHF
v_call: TRBV2; clone_size: NA; cdr3_length: 13; d_call: TRBD2; j_call: TRBJ2-5; cdr3_nt: TGTGCCAGCACGGGGGGGAACCAAGAGACCCAGTACTTC; cdr3_aa: CASTGGNQETQYF
v_call: TRBV5-5; clone_size: NA; cdr3_length: 16; d_call: NA; j_call: TRBJ2-5; cdr3_nt: TGTGCCAGCAGCTTGCGAGCAGGGCTAGTAGGAGAGACCCAGTACTTC; cdr3_aa: CASSLRAGLVGETQYF
v_call: TRBV6-1; clone_size: NA; cdr3_length: 13; d_call: NA; j_call: TRBJ1-5; cdr3_nt: TGTGCCAGCAGTGAAAGCTTCGATCAGCCCCAGCATTTT; cdr3_aa: CASSESFDQPQHF
v_call: TRBV5-1; clone_size: once; cdr3_length: 14; d_call: NA; j_call: TRBJ2-2; cdr3_nt: TGCGCCAGCCGGGCAGGGGCGGGCACCGGGGAGCTGTTTTTT; cdr3_aa: CASRAGAGTGELFF
v_call: TRBV5-4; clone_size: NA; cdr3_length: 15; d_call: TRBD2; j_call: TRBJ2-3; cdr3_nt: TGTGCCAGCAGCCGACTAGCGGGGGGCACAGATACGCAGTATTTT; cdr3_aa: CASSRLAGGTDTQYF
v_call: TRBV12-3/TRBV12-4; clone_size: NA; cdr3_length: 12; d_call: NA; j_call: TRBJ1-2; cdr3_nt: TGTGCCAGCAGCCGAGGACTATATGGCTACACCTTC; cdr3_aa: CASSRGLYGYTF
v_call: TRBV11-2; clone_size: NA; cdr3_length: 14; d_call: NA; j_call: TRBJ1-1; cdr3_nt: TGTGCCAGCAGCCTTGTAGGCGGGAACACTGAAGCTTTCTTT; cdr3_aa: CASSLVGGNTEAFF